This record looks at one T cell receptor beta chain sequence and its context. The antigen it recognizes is unknown. Per-base qualities were not stored, and no clone one base away is much larger. The immunoSEQ Assay, a bias-controlled multiplex PCR, was used to amplify TCRbeta CDR3 regions from genomic DNA. Concerning the study's data processing: Within the assay, amplification of reference gene primers was used to estimate how many nucleated cells each sample contained. Sequence reads were collapsed and filtered to measure the absolute abundance of every unique TCRbeta CDR3 rearrangement. For each sample, productive Simpson clonality was calculated as the square root of Simpson's diversity index over productive rearrangements. TCRdb re-hosts the immuneACCESS table, in-frame sequences only. Its copies lack some clones; in the studies checked, an unresolved V gene accounts for under half of them, and the cause for the rest is not known. The V and J calls and clone size are taken from that table; D and trimming were inferred from the DNA. In all, the sample holds about 81,000 clones, and 89% of those were seen once. The leading ten clones occupy 9.5% to 15% of the sample.

The data were obtained in a study of blood T cell repertoires in COVID-19 (dated by TCRdb to the early 2020s). Describing the broader study: Samples from collaborators originated in the United States, Italy and Spain and spanned both the acute and convalescent phases of COVID-19. The prospective study material was composed of cDNA or gDNA derived from T cells, B-cell-depleted T cells, or PBMCs. Deeply sampled blood TCRbeta repertoires from subjects exposed to, actively infected with, or recovered from COVID-19 were included in the dataset. The repertoires were released in a freely available public database meant as a resource for research on the immune response to SARS-CoV-2. Samples were obtained from the ongoing ImmuneRACE study (first 160 participants) and from roughly 1,300 subjects provided by 6 global collaborators. Nearly every sample came with metadata listing a de-identified subject ID, COVID-19 status, age in years and sex. HLA class I and class II types, where available, came from metadata supplied by the sample provider rather than from assay-based typing.

The germline V gene yields SGDLS for CDR1 and YYNGEE for CDR2. The junction shows trimming of 0 bases on V and 7 bases on J, plus 8 bases between the germline ends. Including cysteine and phenylalanine, the CDR3 has 14 amino acids. Just CDR3 DNA is preserved here, 42 bases in frame from base 1. The collaborating institutions used their own protocols to collect whole blood in K2EDTA tubes. Collaborator samples were shipped for TCRbeta analysis as frozen whole blood, isolated PBMCs, or DNA extracted from either sample type. Results and caveats for the whole study, not just this receptor: How much clinical and demographic metadata was included differed by source and by participant, and the metadata was provided uncurated.

The chain is encoded by TRBV9 joined to TRBJ1-6; the D gene lacks a confident call. The source of this sequence is a man aged 70 or older with active or convalescent COVID-19. The sequenced sample was peripheral blood. The nucleotides read TGTGCCAGCAGCGTAGGCGTACAGAATTCACCCCTCCACTTT. The translation is CASSVGVQNSPLHF.